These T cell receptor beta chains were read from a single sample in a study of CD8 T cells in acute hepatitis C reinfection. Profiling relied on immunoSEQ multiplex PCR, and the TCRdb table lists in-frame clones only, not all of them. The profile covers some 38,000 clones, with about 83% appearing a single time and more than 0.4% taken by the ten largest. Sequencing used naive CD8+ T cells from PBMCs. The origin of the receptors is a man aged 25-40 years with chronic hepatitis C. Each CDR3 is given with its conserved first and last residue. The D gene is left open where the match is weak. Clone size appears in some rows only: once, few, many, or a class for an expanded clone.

CDR3nt: TGTGCCAGCAGCCTCGACAGGGGGCTACTCAATGAGCAGTTCTTC
CDR3aa: CASSLDRGLLNEQFF
d_gene: TRBD1
abundance: -
j_gene: TRBJ2-1
v_gene: TRBV7-8

CDR3nt: TGTGCCAGCAGTCCACCGACAGGATCCTACGAGCAGTACTTC
CDR3aa: CASSPPTGSYEQYF
d_gene: -
abundance: -
j_gene: TRBJ2-7
v_gene: TRBV7-6

CDR3nt: TGTGCCAGCAGCTTATATGGGGATGGGACTGAAGCTTTCTTT
CDR3aa: CASSLYGDGTEAFF
d_gene: -
abundance: -
j_gene: TRBJ1-1
v_gene: TRBV7-9

CDR3nt: TGTGCCAGCAGTTTGAGGCAGGGGGGCACAGATACGCAGTATTTT
CDR3aa: CASSLRQGGTDTQYF
d_gene: TRBD1
abundance: -
j_gene: TRBJ2-3
v_gene: TRBV28

CDR3nt: TGCGCCAGCAGCTTGACGGAATTTACAGGGGGCAACGGAGGCTACACCTTC
CDR3aa: CASSLTEFTGGNGGYTF
d_gene: TRBD1
abundance: -
j_gene: TRBJ1-2
v_gene: TRBV5-1

CDR3nt: TGTGCCAGCAGCGTAGCTTCTAGCGGAGGGGATACGCAGTATTTT
CDR3aa: CASSVASSGGDTQYF
d_gene: TRBD2
abundance: -
j_gene: TRBJ2-3
v_gene: TRBV9

CDR3nt: TGCGCCAGCAGCTGGGACAGGGAGTACGAGCAGTACTTC
CDR3aa: CASSWDREYEQYF
d_gene: TRBD1
abundance: -
j_gene: TRBJ2-7
v_gene: TRBV10-2

CDR3nt: TGCGCCAGCAGCCAAGAACCCCGTTTTCCCTCCTACGAGCAGTACTTC
CDR3aa: CASSQEPRFPSYEQYF
d_gene: -
abundance: -
j_gene: TRBJ2-7
v_gene: TRBV4-1

CDR3nt: TGTGCCGCGTGGGCAGGGGGCTACGAGCAGTACTTC
CDR3aa: CAAWAGGYEQYF
d_gene: TRBD1
abundance: -
j_gene: TRBJ2-7
v_gene: TRBV27

CDR3nt: TGTGCCAGCAGCTTTTTAGGGGGAAGCTCCTACAATGAGCAGTTCTTC
CDR3aa: CASSFLGGSSYNEQFF
d_gene: -
abundance: -
j_gene: TRBJ2-1
v_gene: TRBV7-9

CDR3nt: TGTGCCAGCAGCCGATCGGCTAATTCGGGACAGGGAAGGACCTACGAGCAGTACTTC
CDR3aa: CASSRSANSGQGRTYEQYF
d_gene: TRBD1
abundance: -
j_gene: TRBJ2-7
v_gene: TRBV13

CDR3nt: TGTGCCAGCAGCATCAGTGGGGGGGCAAATCAGCCCCAGCATTTT
CDR3aa: CASSISGGANQPQHF
d_gene: -
abundance: few
j_gene: TRBJ1-5
v_gene: TRBV27

CDR3nt: TGTGCCAGCAGCTTAATAGAGAACACTGAAGCTTTCTTT
CDR3aa: CASSLIENTEAFF
d_gene: -
abundance: -
j_gene: TRBJ1-1
v_gene: TRBV7-6

CDR3nt: TGTGCCAGCAGCGTCCTGAGCTCCTACAATGAGCAGTTCTTC
CDR3aa: CASSVLSSYNEQFF
d_gene: -
abundance: -
j_gene: TRBJ2-1
v_gene: TRBV9

CDR3nt: TGTGCCAGCAGCTCTTATATTGGCGGGGAGCTGTTTTTT
CDR3aa: CASSSYIGGELFF
d_gene: -
abundance: -
j_gene: TRBJ2-2
v_gene: TRBV7-9

CDR3nt: TGTGCCAGCAGCGAGGTAACAGGGCCTGCGGGCTACACCTTC
CDR3aa: CASSEVTGPAGYTF
d_gene: -
abundance: once
j_gene: TRBJ1-2
v_gene: TRBV9

CDR3nt: TGCGCCAGCAGCTTGTCTAGCGGGAGTTATACGCAGTATTTT
CDR3aa: CASSLSSGSYTQYF
d_gene: TRBD2
abundance: once
j_gene: TRBJ2-3
v_gene: TRBV5-1

CDR3nt: TGCGCCAACGTAGTTCCGGGACAGGGATACGAGCAGTACTTC
CDR3aa: CANVVPGQGYEQYF
d_gene: TRBD1
abundance: -
j_gene: TRBJ2-7
v_gene: TRBV10-2

CDR3nt: TGTGCCAGTAGTCAACCGGACAGGGGTGTTGGTGAAAAACTGTTTTTT
CDR3aa: CASSQPDRGVGEKLFF
d_gene: TRBD1
abundance: -
j_gene: TRBJ1-4
v_gene: TRBV19

CDR3nt: TGCGCCAGCAGCCAAGGACAGGACTGGAGCAATCAGCCCCAGCATTTT
CDR3aa: CASSQGQDWSNQPQHF
d_gene: -
abundance: -
j_gene: TRBJ1-5
v_gene: TRBV4-1

CDR3nt: TGTGCCAGCAGCGTAATGTCCGGGGAGCTGTTTTTT
CDR3aa: CASSVMSGELFF
d_gene: -
abundance: once
j_gene: TRBJ2-2
v_gene: TRBV9

CDR3nt: TGCGCCAGCAGCCAAGATCAGGTAATGAACACTGAAGCTTTCTTT
CDR3aa: CASSQDQVMNTEAFF
d_gene: -
abundance: -
j_gene: TRBJ1-1
v_gene: TRBV4-1

CDR3nt: TGTGCCAGCAGTGAACAGTTCGAGCAGTACTTC
CDR3aa: CASSEQFEQYF
d_gene: -
abundance: few
j_gene: TRBJ2-7
v_gene: TRBV2

CDR3nt: TGTGCCAGCAGTTTATCTCCGGGGGGCTTCAATTCACCCCTCCACTTT
CDR3aa: CASSLSPGGFNSPLHF
d_gene: -
abundance: -
j_gene: TRBJ1-6
v_gene: TRBV27

CDR3nt: TGTGCCAGCAGCCAAGGGGCAGGCCTACTCTATGGCTACACCTTC
CDR3aa: CASSQGAGLLYGYTF
d_gene: -
abundance: -
j_gene: TRBJ1-2
v_gene: TRBV4-2

CDR3nt: TGTGCCAGCAGCTCCCCGACTAGGCTGAACGAGCAGTACTTC
CDR3aa: CASSSPTRLNEQYF
d_gene: -
abundance: -
j_gene: TRBJ2-7
v_gene: TRBV7-9

CDR3nt: TGTGCCAGTAGTAGGGTGCGCAATCAGCCCCAGCATTTT
CDR3aa: CASSRVRNQPQHF
d_gene: -
abundance: few
j_gene: TRBJ1-5
v_gene: TRBV19

CDR3nt: TGTGCCAGCAGCTTTACAGGCTTAGCCAAAAACATTCAGTACTTC
CDR3aa: CASSFTGLAKNIQYF
d_gene: -
abundance: once
j_gene: TRBJ2-4
v_gene: TRBV5-6

CDR3nt: TGTGCCAGCAGCTTAGATCCCGGGTACAATGAGCAGTTCTTC
CDR3aa: CASSLDPGYNEQFF
d_gene: -
abundance: -
j_gene: TRBJ2-1
v_gene: TRBV11-2

CDR3nt: TGTGCCAGCAGCTTAGGCCCCGGAGGCTCCTACGAGCAGTACTTC
CDR3aa: CASSLGPGGSYEQYF
d_gene: -
abundance: -
j_gene: TRBJ2-7
v_gene: TRBV11-2

CDR3nt: TGTGCCAGTAGTGCGTCAGGGAATTCACCCCTCCACTTT
CDR3aa: CASSASGNSPLHF
d_gene: -
abundance: few
j_gene: TRBJ1-6
v_gene: TRBV19

CDR3nt: TGCAGCGTGGACGGCCAGGATGGCTACACCTTC
CDR3aa: CSVDGQDGYTF
d_gene: -
abundance: -
j_gene: TRBJ1-2
v_gene: TRBV29-1

CDR3nt: TGTGCCAGCAGGCCCACTAGCGGGGGCCCGGATACGCAGTATTTT
CDR3aa: CASRPTSGGPDTQYF
d_gene: TRBD2
abundance: -
j_gene: TRBJ2-3
v_gene: TRBV7-9

CDR3nt: TGTGCCAGCCTTCGCCGGGACAGGGGCTACGAGCAGTACTTC
CDR3aa: CASLRRDRGYEQYF
d_gene: TRBD1
abundance: -
j_gene: TRBJ2-7
v_gene: TRBV2

CDR3nt: TGTGCTAGTGTCCTGGGGCAGGGGACTCTCGAGGAGCAGTACTTC
CDR3aa: CASVLGQGTLEEQYF
d_gene: -
abundance: -
j_gene: TRBJ2-7
v_gene: TRBV12-5

CDR3nt: TGTGCCAGCAGTTTAGGGAGTCAGCCCCAGCATTTT
CDR3aa: CASSLGSQPQHF
d_gene: -
abundance: -
j_gene: TRBJ1-5
v_gene: TRBV7-9

CDR3nt: TGCAGCGTTGAAGAAGAAGGGCATGGCTACACCTTC
CDR3aa: CSVEEEGHGYTF
d_gene: -
abundance: -
j_gene: TRBJ1-2
v_gene: TRBV29-1

CDR3nt: TGTGCTAGCAGCTTAGGGACAGGGACCGAGCAGTACTTC
CDR3aa: CASSLGTGTEQYF
d_gene: TRBD1
abundance: -
j_gene: TRBJ2-7
v_gene: TRBV7-7

CDR3nt: TGTGCCAGCAGTTTTTCAGGGTATGGCTACACCTTC
CDR3aa: CASSFSGYGYTF
d_gene: -
abundance: -
j_gene: TRBJ1-2
v_gene: TRBV6-5

CDR3nt: TGTGCCAGCAGCTTAGATCCCCCAAACTCCTACAATGAGCAGTTCTTC
CDR3aa: CASSLDPPNSYNEQFF
d_gene: -
abundance: -
j_gene: TRBJ2-1
v_gene: TRBV11-2

CDR3nt: TGTGCCAGTTCAGGACAGGGGAACACTGAAGCTTTCTTT
CDR3aa: CASSGQGNTEAFF
d_gene: TRBD1
abundance: -
j_gene: TRBJ1-1
v_gene: TRBV9

CDR3nt: TGTGCCAGTAGCCCTCAGGGGTCTGAAGCTTTCTTT
CDR3aa: CASSPQGSEAFF
d_gene: -
abundance: -
j_gene: TRBJ1-1
v_gene: TRBV19

CDR3nt: TGTGCCAGCAGCTCCCCCCTTGAGCAGTACTTC
CDR3aa: CASSSPLEQYF
d_gene: -
abundance: -
j_gene: TRBJ2-7
v_gene: TRBV7-9

CDR3nt: TGTGCCAGCAGTTACCAGGGGGAACTCTCCTACAATGAGCAGTTCTTC
CDR3aa: CASSYQGELSYNEQFF
d_gene: TRBD1
abundance: -
j_gene: TRBJ2-1
v_gene: TRBV27

CDR3nt: TGTGCCAGCAGCTTATCCAAGCTAGCGGGGGGGGCCCAAGGCAATGAGCAGTTCTTC
CDR3aa: CASSLSKLAGGAQGNEQFF
d_gene: TRBD2
abundance: -
j_gene: TRBJ2-1
v_gene: TRBV7-6

CDR3nt: TGTGCCAGTAGTATGGGGATGAGCTCCTACAATGAGCAGTTCTTC
CDR3aa: CASSMGMSSYNEQFF
d_gene: -
abundance: -
j_gene: TRBJ2-1
v_gene: TRBV19

CDR3nt: TGTGCCAGCAGACGAGGGACGGGAGGGTACAATGAGCAGTTCTTC
CDR3aa: CASRRGTGGYNEQFF
d_gene: TRBD2
abundance: -
j_gene: TRBJ2-1
v_gene: TRBV9

CDR3nt: TGCGCCAGCAGCCAAGACCGGCGTGGGGGGAACAATGAGCAGTTCTTC
CDR3aa: CASSQDRRGGNNEQFF
d_gene: -
abundance: -
j_gene: TRBJ2-1
v_gene: TRBV4-3

CDR3nt: TGTGCCAGCAGCGCCAGGACAGGGGGCAACACCGGGGAGCTGTTTTTT
CDR3aa: CASSARTGGNTGELFF
d_gene: TRBD1
abundance: once
j_gene: TRBJ2-2
v_gene: TRBV9

CDR3nt: TGTGCCAGCAGCTTAGGGGACTACGAGCAGTACTTC
CDR3aa: CASSLGDYEQYF
d_gene: -
abundance: -
j_gene: TRBJ2-7
v_gene: TRBV7-2

CDR3nt: TGTGCCAGCAGCATCAAAAGTTTCTACACTGAAGCTTTCTTT
CDR3aa: CASSIKSFYTEAFF
d_gene: -
abundance: once
j_gene: TRBJ1-1
v_gene: TRBV5-6

CDR3nt: TGTGCCAGCAGCTCGAGCCGGTGGGCAGAGACCCAGTACTTC
CDR3aa: CASSSSRWAETQYF
d_gene: -
abundance: -
j_gene: TRBJ2-5
v_gene: TRBV9

CDR3nt: TGTGCCAGCAGCTTTTACAGGGGCGACGAGCAGTACTTC
CDR3aa: CASSFYRGDEQYF
d_gene: TRBD1
abundance: -
j_gene: TRBJ2-7
v_gene: TRBV7-6

CDR3nt: TGTGCCACCAGCAGAGATCGAACAGGGAATTCACCCCTCCACTTT
CDR3aa: CATSRDRTGNSPLHF
d_gene: -
abundance: -
j_gene: TRBJ1-6
v_gene: TRBV15

CDR3nt: TGTGCCAGCAGTCTAACCGGGACCGGGAGGTACGAGCAGTACTTC
CDR3aa: CASSLTGTGRYEQYF
d_gene: TRBD2
abundance: -
j_gene: TRBJ2-7
v_gene: TRBV27

CDR3nt: TGTGCCAGCAGTGAAGCCCTGGGACAGGGTGTCTACAATGAGCAGTTCTTC
CDR3aa: CASSEALGQGVYNEQFF
d_gene: TRBD1
abundance: -
j_gene: TRBJ2-1
v_gene: TRBV2

CDR3nt: TGTGCCAGTAGTATGGCTGGAAACTCCTACGAGCAGTACTTC
CDR3aa: CASSMAGNSYEQYF
d_gene: -
abundance: -
j_gene: TRBJ2-7
v_gene: TRBV19